This passage covers 30 T cell receptor beta chains from one sample sequenced in a study of T cells in Graves' hyperthyroidism and ophthalmopathy. Researchers amplified the TCR beta CDR3 regions from RNA transcripts. Initially, a first-round RT-PCR of the TCR CDR3 employed the HTBI primer set. Via MiXCR, TCRdb re-called the multiplex PCR reads, giving one row per CDR3 protein. The repertoire holds fewer than 800,000 distinct CDR3 sequences, with about 15% as singletons. Input material: blood. The receptors derive from a man aged 18 to 30 with Graves' hyperthyroidism.

This clonotype was detected a few times. The chain joins TRBV12-3 or TRBV12-4 to TRBJ1-4; no reliable D call. V was clipped by 2 bases and J by 7 bases, with 8 bases between them. The CDR3 contains 13 residues. This chain's CDR3 is CASSLQRAEKLFF. The CDR3 DNA reads TGTGCCAGCAGTTTACAAAGGGCTGAAAAACTGTTTTTT.

Many counts were recorded for this clonotype. The J gene is TRBJ2-3, the V gene TRBV30; a weak D match, TRBD1 (6 bases). Germline V gene lookup returns CDR1 GTSNPN and CDR2 SVGIG (reference sequence). Trimming shortened V by 0 bases and J by 0 bases, and 10 bases separated the two germline ends. The CDR3 runs to 15 residues. DNA of the CDR3: TGTGCCTGGAGTGTACAGGGACCTAGCACAGATACGCAGTATTTT. Protein: CAWSVQGPSTDTQYF.

The table lists this clonotype with many counts. This rearrangement joins TRBV28 to TRBJ2-2; no clear D. Germline lookup yields CDR1 MDHEN and CDR2 SYDVKM. CDR3 length equals 11 residues. With 7 bases removed from V and 6 bases from J, the gap between germline ends came to 6 bases. CDR3 DNA sequence: TGTGCCAGCACCGACGCCGGGGAGCTGTTTTTT. This codes for CASTDAGELFF.

The chain has TRBV20-1 and TRBJ2-1; TRBD2 is a possible D gene (5 bases). The germline V gene has CDR1 DFQATT and CDR2 SNEGSKA (reference sequence). The V end was cut by 5 bases, the J end by 7 bases, with 24 bases between. The CDR3 runs to 16 residues. This CDR3 reads CSARNTKGLMGNEQFF. The CDR3 bases are TGCAGTGCTCGAAATACAAAAGGACTTATGGGGAATGAGCAGTTCTTC.

This clonotype has ten or more counts. The chain combines TRBV2 with TRBJ2-5; TRBD1 or TRBD2 may be the D gene (6 bases each). V shed 3 bases and J shed 2 bases, with 13 bases lying between them. The CDR3 is made up of 15 amino acids. Germline V gene sequence: CDR1 SNHLY, CDR2 FYNNEI. In DNA form, the CDR3 reads TGTGCCAGCAGTGATGGAAGGGGGGCTCAAGAGACCCAGTACTTC. Translating gives CASSDGRGAQETQYF.

CDR3 bases: TGTGCCAGTAACCGGACTAGTCCAGCCTACAATGAGCAGTTCTTC. Translated: CASNRTSPAYNEQFF. The chain recombines TRBV19 with TRBJ2-1; 7 nucleotides match TRBD2. J was trimmed by 2 bases and V by 7 bases; bases with no gene match: 8. CDR1 and CDR2 from the germline V gene are LNHDA and SQIVND (reference sequence). This CDR3 contains 15 residues.

The genes are TRBV14 and TRBJ2-1; D not certain. This CDR3 has 11 amino acids. Deletions cut 5 bases from V and 10 bases from J, with 9 bases between. Germline V gene lookup returns CDR1 SGHDN and CDR2 FVKESK. Written as DNA, the CDR3 is TGTGCCAGCAGCGGAGTGGGAGAGCAGTTCTTC. Protein: CASSGVGEQFF. The whole variable domain, remainder taken from reference TRBV14 and TRBJ2-1, is EAGVTQFPSHSVIEKGQTVTLRCDPISGHDNLYWYRRVMGKEIKFLLHFVKESKQDESGMPNNRFLAERTGGTYSTLKVQPAELEDSGVYFCASSGVGEQFFGPGTRLTVL.

The V gene is TRBV6-5, the J gene TRBJ2-1, with 9 bases matching TRBD2. Germline V gives CDR1 MNHEY, CDR2 SVGAGI. V shed 1 base and J 6 bases; nucleotides not matched to a gene: 7. The CDR3 has 16 residues. The CDR3 DNA sequence: TGTGCCAGCAGTTACTACCTAGCGGGATCATCCAATGAGCAGTTCTTC. Its translation: CASSYYLAGSSNEQFF.

Only a few counts were recorded for this clonotype. This sequence joins TRBV6-5 and TRBJ2-2; the match to TRBD2 covers 14 bases. V lost 4 bases and J lost 0; bases outside the gene matches: 7. The CDR3 extends over 19 amino acids. From germline, CDR1 is MNHEY and CDR2 SVGAGI. In DNA form, the CDR3 reads TGTGCCAGCAGTTCTCCGGGACTAGCGGGAGTGGCGAACACCGGGGAGCTGTTTTTT. Its protein is CASSSPGLAGVANTGELFF.

This clonotype was detected ten times or more. The rearrangement links TRBV28 to TRBJ2-7; D gene unclear. This CDR3 region has 12 residues. CDR1 and CDR2 from the germline V gene are MDHEN and SYDVKM. V was shortened by 5 bases and J by 5 bases, with 10 bases between the two germline ends. DNA for the CDR3: TGTGCCAGCAGTGCCGACGTCGACGAGCAGTACTTC. This codes for CASSADVDEQYF.

This clonotype was detected ten times or more. The CDR3 DNA is TGTGCCAGCAGTTACCAAATGGGACAGGTCAAGCATTCACCCCTCCACTTT. The encoded protein is CASSYQMGQVKHSPLHF. The V gene is TRBV6-5, the J gene TRBJ1-6, with 8 bases matching TRBD1. Unmatched junction bases numbered 11, after V lost 2 bases and J lost 8 bases. Germline assignment: CDR1 MNHEY and CDR2 SVGAGI. The CDR3 has 17 amino acids.

The table lists this clonotype with a few counts. The chain's CDR3 is CASSRNRGSSYEQYF. The CDR3 nucleotides read TGTGCCAGCAGCCGCAACAGGGGAAGCTCCTACGAGCAGTACTTC. The chain is built from TRBV2 and TRBJ2-7, with 7 bases aligning to TRBD1. This CDR3 comprises 15 residues. V shed 6 bases, J shed 0 bases, and the junction held 8 bases outside the gene matches. Germline-derived CDR1 and CDR2 are SNHLY and FYNNEI.

This clonotype has more than one count but fewer than ten. V usage is TRBV27 and J usage is TRBJ2-7, with TRBD1 as a possible D gene (5 bases). The V gene lost 5 bases and the J gene lost 3 bases, with 17 bases spanning the gap. Germline V gene lookup returns CDR1 MNHEY and CDR2 SMNVEV (reference sequence). The CDR3 spans 15 residues. In DNA form, the CDR3 reads TGTGCCAGCAGTCCAAGAGGCAGGGTGGGCTACGAGCAGTACTTC. Its translation: CASSPRGRVGYEQYF.

This clonotype was observed a few times. The J gene is TRBJ2-5, the V gene TRBV30, with 8 bases matching TRBD2. Germline CDR1 reads GTSNPN; CDR2 reads SVGIG (reference sequence). Trimming removed 4 bases from V and 2 bases from J; junction bases left unmatched: 6. This CDR3 region has 14 residues. The CDR3 DNA reads as TGTGCCTGGACCACTAGCGGCGCACAAGAGACCCAGTACTTC. This translates into CAWTTSGAQETQYF.

The chain couples TRBV6-5 to TRBJ2-5; D is possibly TRBD1 (6 bases). The CDR3 runs to 13 residues. Germline CDR1 reads MNHEY; CDR2 reads SVGAGI. V lost 2 bases to trimming and J lost 5 bases, with 9 bases between them. CDR3: CASSYPGAETQYF. In nucleotides, the CDR3 is TGTGCCAGCAGTTACCCAGGGGCCGAGACCCAGTACTTC.

This clonotype has a handful of counts. A much larger clone is a single base away; this may be a read error. The chain combines TRBV7-9 with TRBJ1-1; 7 nucleotides align to TRBD1. V gave up 5 bases and J gave up 7 bases; unmatched junction bases: 1. This CDR3 region has 11 residues. From germline, CDR1 is SEHNR and CDR2 FQNEAQ (reference sequence). The CDR3 DNA sequence: TGTGCCAGCAGCCCAGGGGGTGAAGCTTTCTTT. This translates into CASSPGGEAFF.

Ten or more counts support this clonotype. V and J are TRBV20-1 and TRBJ2-2, with D possibly TRBD2 on 6 matching bases. Between the trimmed V and J ends, which lost 5 bases and 4 bases, there was a span of 11 bases. Germline CDR1 and CDR2: DFQATT and SNEGSKA (reference sequence). The CDR3 runs 13 residues. CDR3 protein: CSADRDSTGELFF. For the CDR3, the DNA is TGCAGTGCTGACCGGGACTCCACCGGGGAGCTGTTTTTT.

The chain is built from TRBV7-9 and TRBJ1-2, with a tentative D call TRBD1 (5 bases). The ends were cut back, 2 bases at V and 7 bases at J, with 11 bases in the middle. The germline V gene has CDR1 SEHNR and CDR2 FQNEAQ (reference sequence). The CDR3 covers 13 residues. The CDR3, as DNA: TGTGCCAGCAGCTTAATGGGGGTATCTGGCTACACCTTC. Amino acids: CASSLMGVSGYTF.

This clonotype was recorded a few times. The V and J genes are TRBV3-1 and TRBJ2-7; TRBD2 matches at 8 bases. J lost 0 bases, V lost 3 bases, and 7 bases had no gene match. The CDR3 runs to 16 residues. CDR1 is LGHDT, CDR2 YNNKEL, per germline (reference sequence). The CDR3 is CASSHRGGLGSYEQYF. Written as DNA, the CDR3 is TGTGCCAGCAGCCACCGGGGGGGCCTGGGCTCCTACGAGCAGTACTTC.

The sample holds many counts of this clonotype. The chain employs TRBV11-2 and TRBJ2-1, with 11 bases aligning to TRBD2. The V gene end was trimmed by 1 base and the J gene end by 9 bases; junction bases not matched to a gene: 5. CDR3 length: 15 amino acids. CDR1 is SGHAT, CDR2 FQNNGV, per germline. CDR3 region: CASSLALAGAGEQFF. Written as DNA, the CDR3 is TGTGCCAGCAGCTTAGCACTAGCGGGAGCGGGTGAGCAGTTCTTC.

This clonotype was recorded a few times. The V gene is TRBV7-2, the J gene TRBJ2-7; 7 bases are shared with TRBD1. V gave up 4 bases and J gave up 3 bases; unmatched junction bases: 9. This CDR3 is built from 15 residues. From germline, CDR1 is SGHTA and CDR2 FQGNSA. The CDR3 DNA sequence: TGTGCCAGCAGCTCTTCCGGGACAGACTTCTACGAGCAGTACTTC. It codes for CASSSSGTDFYEQYF.

This clonotype was observed many times. The chain is built from TRBV20-1 and TRBJ2-7; 7 bases line up with TRBD2. The CDR3 runs 14 residues. Per the germline V gene, CDR1 is DFQATT and CDR2 is SNEGSKA (reference sequence). Trimming cost V 1 base and J 2 bases; bases outside gene matches: 5. The CDR3 loop is CSARGDGGTYEQYF. The CDR3 DNA sequence: TGCAGTGCTAGAGGCGACGGGGGGACCTACGAGCAGTACTTC.

This clonotype was picked up many times. The CDR3 DNA follows: TGTGCCAGCAGTTTTTCCGCAGGCTCTGGGGCCAACGTCCTGACTTTC. It translates to CASSFSAGSGANVLTF. The V and J genes are TRBV12-3 or TRBV12-4 and TRBJ2-6; D is ambiguous. CDR3 length equals 16 residues. V lost 3 bases, J lost 0 bases, and 9 bases lay in between.

The V and J genes are TRBV5-1 and TRBJ2-1, with D maybe TRBD2 (6 bases). The CDR3 spans 17 residues. V was cut by 4 bases and J by 0 bases, with 17 bases left in between. CDR1 and CDR2 (germline): SGHRS, YFSETQ. CDR3 region: CASSHPVRGSSYNEQFF. As DNA, the CDR3 is TGCGCCAGCAGCCATCCGGTACGGGGGAGCTCCTACAATGAGCAGTTCTTC.

This clonotype was seen ten or more times. This sequence joins TRBV10-3 and TRBJ2-5, with TRBD1 identical over 7 bases. The CDR3 contains 15 residues. Germline CDR1 and CDR2: ENHRY and SYGVKD. J lost 3 bases, V lost 4 bases, and 8 bases had no gene match. The CDR3 here is CAISVYQTGKETQYF. For the CDR3, the DNA is TGTGCCATCAGTGTCTACCAGACAGGGAAAGAGACCCAGTACTTC.

In its sample, this clonotype was seen a few times. The rearrangement uses TRBV5-8 and TRBJ1-3, with TRBD1 as a possible D gene (5 bases). The ends were cut back, 4 bases at V and 0 bases at J, with 11 bases in the middle. The CDR3 loop spans 15 amino acids. Germline V gene lookup returns CDR1 SGHTS and CDR2 YDEGEE. This CDR3 reads CASSRQHGSGNTIYF. The DNA for the CDR3 is TGTGCCAGCAGCAGACAGCATGGCTCTGGAAACACCATATATTTT.

The sample holds a few counts of this clonotype. The J gene is TRBJ2-1, the V gene TRBV20-1; D unresolved. The CDR3 consists of 12 residues. The V and J ends lost 4 bases and 4 bases respectively, with 8 bases between them. Germline V gene data show CDR1 as DFQATT and CDR2 as SNEGSKA (reference sequence). The CDR3 DNA is TGCAGTGCTAATGACAAATACAATGAGCAGTTCTTC. This encodes CSANDKYNEQFF.

This clonotype was observed at least ten times. The chain has TRBV20-1 and TRBJ1-2, with TRBD1 matching 7 bases. With V trimmed by 5 bases and J by 2 bases, 2 bases remained unmatched. This CDR3 has 12 amino acids. From germline, CDR1 is DFQATT and CDR2 SNEGSKA (reference sequence). DNA for the CDR3: TGCAGTGCTCAACAGGGGAACTATGGCTACACCTTC. Translating gives CSAQQGNYGYTF.

The sample holds many counts of this clonotype. The chain combines TRBV11-3 with TRBJ1-1; 8 positions match TRBD1. J was trimmed by 0 bases and V by 1 base; bases with no gene match: 4. Germline-derived CDR1 and CDR2 are SGHNT and YENEEA. The CDR3 consists of 16 residues. DNA for the CDR3: TGTGCCAGCAGCTTAGGCAGGGGGCGAATGAACACTGAAGCTTTCTTT. Translated, it gives CASSLGRGRMNTEAFF.

The rearrangement links TRBV18 to TRBJ1-1; 8 bases match TRBD1. The trim removed 8 bases at V and 0 bases at J, leaving 5 bases unmatched. Per germline, CDR1 KGHSH and CDR2 LQKENI. This CDR3 region has 14 residues. The CDR3 here is CASVDRGMNTEAFF. CDR3 DNA sequence: TGTGCCAGCGTAGACAGGGGAATGAACACTGAAGCTTTCTTT.